This paragraph covers one T cell receptor beta chain sequence. Antigen unknown. Construction of the TCRbeta library involved unique molecular identifiers. TCRdb used MiXCR to reprocess the PCR reads, holding one entry per CDR3 protein. Seen here are hundreds of thousands of distinct CDR3 sequences, approximately 13% observed once, and the top ten hold around 2.2%. This entry comes from a study of T-cell reconstitution after alpha-beta-depleted transplantation in children. General study findings and limits: T-cell counts and diversity at one year post-transplant came mainly from newly produced T cells. Certain patients had high TCRbeta diversity at day 60, and it came from recipient T cells and thymic progenitors that survived. Several hundred rapidly expanded clones from non-depleted graft cells reportedly supplied alpha-beta T cells about two months post-transplant.

The CDR3 has 12 residues. Germline V lookup: CDR1 SGHRS, CDR2 YFSETQ. Trimming removed 1 base from V and 6 bases from J, with 8 bases in between. The chain recombines TRBV5-1 with TRBJ2-7; D is unresolved. The clonotype originates from a male patient aged 10-17 years who had a stem cell transplant for acute myeloid leukemia, so the T cells may come from the graft donor. The specimen was PBMCs, mostly from graft donor cells, collected 360 days after TCRalphabeta/CD19-depleted stem cell transplant. The CDR3 DNA reads TGCGCCAGCAGCTTGAATGCCGCCGAGCAGTACTTC. This translates into CASSLNAAEQYF.